This entry lists 4 T cell receptor beta chains sequenced from one sample in a study of cytomegalovirus exposure and HLA in healthy donors. It was with 60 Vbeta and 13 Jbeta primers that the PCR ran. TCRdb keeps only in-frame clones here, not all; method: immunoSEQ multiplex PCR. The sample holds 100,000 to 150,000 clones, around 80% seen once. Sequenced input: PBMCs. These receptors all come from a woman between 40 and 50 years old in good health and CMV-seronegative.

The rearrangement uses TRBV6-5 and TRBJ1-4, with 12 bases aligning to TRBD1. CDR1 is MNHEY and CDR2 is SVGAGI in the germline V gene. With V trimmed by 2 bases and J by 12 bases, 7 bases remained unmatched. This CDR3 has 15 residues. This CDR3 is CASSYGDRGLPQLFF. CDR3 DNA: TGTGCCAGCAGTTACGGGGACAGGGGGCTCCCCCAACTGTTTTTT.

CDR3 region: CASSEARGGGNEKLFF. The CDR3 DNA is TGTGCCAGCAGTGAAGCGCGAGGGGGGGGAAATGAAAAACTGTTTTTT. The chain is built from TRBV6-1 and TRBJ1-4, with a tentative D call TRBD1 (6 bases). V lost 0 bases and J 5 bases, leaving 13 bases between the germline ends. Germline values: CDR1 MNHNS, CDR2 SASEGT. The CDR3 has 16 residues.

The chain employs TRBV9 and TRBJ1-5; no clear D. Germline V gene sequence: CDR1 SGDLS, CDR2 YYNGEE. Trimming shortened V by 1 base and J by 0 bases, and 2 bases separated the two germline ends. The CDR3 totals 13 residues. The DNA of the CDR3 is TGTGCCAGCAGCGTATATAGCAATCAGCCCCAGCATTTT. Its protein product is CASSVYSNQPQHF.

V is TRBV28 and J is TRBJ1-2; perhaps TRBD1 as D (6 bases). The CDR3 length is 15 residues. The germline gives CDR1 MDHEN, CDR2 SYDVKM. V was clipped by 3 bases and J by 5 bases, with 16 bases between them. CDR3 sequence reads: CASSFPLGGRYGYTF. DNA of the CDR3: TGTGCCAGCAGTTTCCCCCTCGGGGGGCGTTATGGCTACACCTTC.